The rows below give T cell receptor beta chains drawn from one sample of a study of blood T cell repertoires in COVID-19. Method: immunoSEQ multiplex PCR; TCRdb's copy keeps in-frame clones and lacks some. This sample yields approximately 62,000 clones, of which roughly 71% are seen a single time; roughly 6.7% belongs to the top ten. Sequencing input: peripheral blood. These receptors were obtained from a woman aged 45-65 years with active or convalescent COVID-19. The CDR3 runs from the conserved cysteine through the conserved F or W. A D gene is named only where the DNA matches it firmly. Size is omitted from some rows. Given values are once, few, many or a class for expanded clones.

length,V,D,size,J,CDR3,DNA
18,TRBV19,NA,medium-sized,TRBJ2-7,CASSIALGSAGPSYEQYF,TGTGCCAGTAGTATAGCCTTAGGCTCGGCAGGCCCCTCCTACGAGCAGTACTTC
15,TRBV10-3,TRBD2,NA,TRBJ2-3,CAIRSTSGSPDTQYF,TGTGCCATCAGGTCTACTAGCGGGAGCCCAGATACGCAGTATTTT
13,TRBV12-3/TRBV12-4,NA,NA,TRBJ1-2,CASSLAQGYGYTF,TGTGCCAGCAGTTTAGCCCAGGGTTATGGCTACACCTTC
14,TRBV7-8,TRBD1,once,TRBJ1-6,CASSSGTEGSPLHF,TGTGCCAGCAGCTCTGGGACAGAAGGCTCACCCCTCCACTTT
18,TRBV27,NA,once,TRBJ1-5,CASSFSGRVKPSNQPQHF,TGTGCCAGCAGTTTTAGCGGCAGGGTTAAACCTAGCAATCAGCCCCAGCATTTT
14,TRBV7-8,TRBD1,NA,TRBJ1-3,CASSARTGLNTIYF,TGTGCCAGCAGCGCCCGGACAGGGTTGAACACCATATATTTT
16,TRBV27,TRBD1,NA,TRBJ2-7,CASSLGDRGLAYEQYF,TGTGCCAGCAGTTTAGGGGACAGGGGGCTTGCATACGAGCAGTACTTC
14,TRBV2,TRBD1,few,TRBJ1-3,CASREQGRGNTIYF,TGTGCCAGCAGAGAACAGGGGCGCGGAAACACCATATATTTT
15,TRBV5-4,NA,NA,TRBJ2-3,CASSLWASPTDTQYF,TGTGCCAGCAGCTTGTGGGCTAGCCCCACAGATACGCAGTATTTT
15,TRBV18,TRBD2,NA,TRBJ2-5,CASSSGLAGQETQYF,TGTGCCAGCTCATCAGGACTAGCGGGACAAGAGACCCAGTACTTC
12,TRBV6-2/TRBV6-3,NA,NA,TRBJ1-2,CASTPRGGGYTF,TGTGCCAGCACCCCGAGGGGGGGAGGCTACACCTTC
14,TRBV24-1,NA,NA,TRBJ1-5,CATSAGRLNQPQHF,TGTGCCACCAGTGCGGGGAGGCTCAATCAGCCCCAGCATTTT
12,TRBV9,NA,NA,TRBJ2-1,CASSSTGNEQFF,TGTGCCAGCAGCTCCACAGGGAATGAGCAGTTCTTC
16,TRBV30,NA,NA,TRBJ1-5,CAWSVRQGIMNQPQHF,TGTGCCTGGAGTGTACGGCAGGGTATAATGAATCAGCCCCAGCATTTT
16,TRBV4-2,TRBD1,NA,TRBJ1-2,CASSQRQGASDYGYTF,TGTGCCAGCAGCCAACGACAGGGGGCGAGCGACTATGGCTACACCTTC
15,TRBV6-5,NA,NA,TRBJ2-2,CASSLPRPGPGELFF,TGTGCCAGCAGTTTACCCCGTCCAGGGCCCGGGGAGCTGTTTTTT
15,TRBV5-1,TRBD1,few,TRBJ2-1,CASSLQGAIGNEQFF,TGCGCCAGCAGCTTACAGGGGGCCATTGGGAATGAGCAGTTCTTC
17,TRBV27,NA,NA,TRBJ2-2,CASSDWRDRRYTGELFF,TGTGCCAGCAGTGATTGGAGAGACAGAAGGTACACCGGGGAGCTGTTTTTT
15,TRBV6-5,NA,NA,TRBJ2-3,CASSGLGGQADTQYF,TGTGCCAGCAGCGGGCTGGGGGGGCAAGCAGATACGCAGTATTTT
13,TRBV11-1,TRBD1,few,TRBJ1-2,CASSSRQGYGYTF,TGTGCCAGCAGCTCTAGACAGGGCTATGGCTACACCTTC
15,TRBV11-2,NA,NA,TRBJ2-7,CASSQAMTSSYEQYF,TGTGCCAGCAGCCAGGCGATGACTAGTTCATACGAGCAGTACTTC
19,TRBV7-3,TRBD2,NA,TRBJ2-2,CASSLRIWDYSLNTGELFF,TGTGCCAGCAGCTTAAGAATATGGGACTACTCACTAAACACCGGGGAGCTGTTTTTT
15,TRBV2,NA,NA,TRBJ1-1,CASSFGGRGGTEAFF,TGTGCCAGCAGTTTCGGGGGCAGGGGAGGGACTGAAGCTTTCTTT
14,TRBV6-5,NA,NA,TRBJ2-4,CASSYEGRINIQYF,TGTGCCAGCAGTTACGAGGGAAGGATTAACATTCAGTACTTC
16,TRBV4-3,TRBD1,NA,TRBJ1-2,CASSREAGGANYGYTF,TGCGCCAGCAGCCGAGAAGCAGGGGGCGCTAACTATGGCTACACCTTC
14,TRBV7-3,NA,NA,TRBJ2-3,CASSLGPGTDTQYF,TGTGCCAGCAGCTTAGGGCCGGGCACAGATACGCAGTATTTT
18,TRBV5-1,TRBD1,NA,TRBJ1-1,CASSLDGTGSGPNTEAFF,TGCGCCAGCAGCTTGGACGGGACAGGGTCGGGGCCAAACACTGAAGCTTTCTTT
14,TRBV9,NA,NA,TRBJ2-3,CASSVARGTDTQYF,TGTGCCAGCAGCGTAGCCAGGGGCACAGATACGCAGTATTTT
16,TRBV14,NA,NA,TRBJ1-1,CASSQENWDLATEAFF,TGTGCCAGCAGCCAGGAGAACTGGGACTTGGCCACTGAAGCTTTCTTT
14,TRBV19,TRBD1,once,TRBJ1-1,CASSPRQGNTEAFF,TGTGCCAGTAGTCCCCGACAGGGGAACACTGAAGCTTTCTTT
15,TRBV7-3,NA,NA,TRBJ2-3,CASSLTELSTDTQYF,TGTGCCAGCAGCTTAACGGAGCTTTCCACAGATACGCAGTATTTT